The rows below give T cell receptor beta chains drawn from one sample of a study of T cell responses to AZD1222 COVID-19 vaccine. Sequenced by immunoSEQ multiplex PCR; TCRdb stores in-frame clones only, minus some. The table lists 120,000 to 150,000 clones, approximately 89% of them singletons. Sequences were derived from peripheral blood, sampled 28 days after the second AZD1222 dose. These receptors were collected from an adult who received the AZD1222 COVID-19 vaccine. Both conserved end residues are part of each CDR3. The D gene is left open where the match is weak. A row's size may be missing; if present it is once, few, many or a size class.

j_gene,abundance,d_gene,v_gene,CDR3nt,CDR3aa
TRBJ2-1,.,.,TRBV24-1,TGTGCCACCAGTGATTTGTCAAGGAGAAACCGAGAGCAGTTCTTC,CATSDLSRRNREQFF
TRBJ1-5,.,.,TRBV19,TGTGCCAGTAAGGAGTTAGACAATCAGCCCCAGCATTTT,CASKELDNQPQHF
TRBJ1-5,once,TRBD1,TRBV2,TGTGCCAGCAGTGGGGACAGTGAGCATCAGCCCCAGCATTTT,CASSGDSEHQPQHF
TRBJ1-5,few,.,TRBV30,TGTGCCTGGAGCGTCGGTGACAGGCCAAATCAGCCCCAGCATTTT,CAWSVGDRPNQPQHF
TRBJ1-5,.,.,TRBV18,TGTGCCAGCTCACCCGAGGGGGGTGGTCAGCCCCAGCATTTT,CASSPEGGGQPQHF
TRBJ2-5,.,.,TRBV4-2,TGTGCCAGCAGCCCGCGAGATCAAGAGACCCAGTACTTC,CASSPRDQETQYF
TRBJ1-1,.,TRBD1,TRBV27,TGTGCCAGCAGTTTATCACAGGGGACTGAAGCTTTCTTT,CASSLSQGTEAFF
TRBJ2-3,few,.,TRBV28,TGTGCCAGCAGTCCCCCTAGCACAGATACGCAGTATTTT,CASSPPSTDTQYF
TRBJ2-3,once,.,TRBV20-1,TGCAGTGCTAGTAAGGGCCAGGGAGATACGCAGTATTTT,CSASKGQGDTQYF
TRBJ2-1,.,.,TRBV9,TGTGCCAGCAGCGTTCTCGGGGGTTCCTCCTACAATGAGCAGTTCTTC,CASSVLGGSSYNEQFF
TRBJ1-1,once,.,TRBV28,TGTGCCAGCAGTTCGCCCGGCGGGGGGGGAAACACTGAAGCTTTCTTT,CASSSPGGGGNTEAFF
TRBJ1-6,.,TRBD1,TRBV10-3,TGTGCCATCAGGGGGACAGAGAATTCACCCCTCCACTTT,CAIRGTENSPLHF
TRBJ2-2,.,TRBD2,TRBV19,TGTGCCAGTAGAATCACTAGCGGGAGTATTGCCGGGGAGCTGTTTTTT,CASRITSGSIAGELFF
TRBJ2-2,few,.,TRBV5-4,TGTGCCAGCAGCTTGCTGTGGTCGGGCACCGGGGAGCTGTTTTTT,CASSLLWSGTGELFF
TRBJ1-6,.,.,TRBV19,TGTGCCAGTAGTATAGTAGCTGTCCCCGATAGTTCACCCCTCCACTTT,CASSIVAVPDSSPLHF
TRBJ1-1,.,.,TRBV18,TGTGCCAGCTCACCACCGACACCTGAAGCTTTCTTT,CASSPPTPEAFF
TRBJ2-2,.,TRBD2,TRBV5-1,TGCGCCAGCAGGGTGGTAGCGGGAGTCACCGGGGAGCTGTTTTTT,CASRVVAGVTGELFF
TRBJ1-2,.,.,TRBV28,TGTGCCAGCAGTAAGCAGGGCCCTCGGATTTATGGCTACACCTTC,CASSKQGPRIYGYTF
TRBJ2-5,.,.,TRBV12-3/TRBV12-4,TGTGCCAGCGGCTCTCGGGGTGAGACCCAGTACTTC,CASGSRGETQYF
TRBJ1-3,.,.,TRBV28,TGTGCCAGCTGCCCGGGCCAATCTGGAAACACCATATATTTT,CASCPGQSGNTIYF
TRBJ1-1,few,.,TRBV5-6,TGTGCCAGCAGCTTGGGAGGGGCCGGGAACACTGAAGCTTTCTTT,CASSLGGAGNTEAFF
TRBJ1-5,.,TRBD1,TRBV18,TGTGCCAGCTCACCCGACAGGGGGGGTGGTCAGCCCCAGCATTTT,CASSPDRGGGQPQHF
TRBJ2-5,.,.,TRBV5-5,TGTGCCAGCAGCTTGGAACAGAACCACCAAGAGACCCAGTACTTC,CASSLEQNHQETQYF
TRBJ1-5,.,.,TRBV30,TGTGCCTGGAGTGTACGAGGTTGGAGCAATCAGCCCCAGCATTTT,CAWSVRGWSNQPQHF
TRBJ2-7,.,TRBD2,TRBV3-1/TRBV3-2,TGTGCCAGCTCTCGCAGCGGGGCCTCCTACGAGCAGTACTTC,CASSRSGASYEQYF
TRBJ1-1,.,.,TRBV6-5,TGTGCCAGCAGTTACTCACCCGATCCGAACACTGAAGCTTTCTTT,CASSYSPDPNTEAFF
TRBJ2-1,.,TRBD2,TRBV6-5,TGTGCCAGCAGTTACAGGGGACTAGCATATTACAATGAGCAGTTCTTC,CASSYRGLAYYNEQFF
TRBJ2-3,.,TRBD2,TRBV11-3,TGTGCCAGCTCGACCTTAGCGGGAGGATTGGGGGATACGCAGTATTTT,CASSTLAGGLGDTQYF
TRBJ2-1,.,.,TRBV29-1,TGCAGCGCCGTGGGCCCCCGAGGTGAGCAGTTCTTC,CSAVGPRGEQFF
TRBJ1-6,.,.,TRBV21-1,TGTGCCAGCAGCAACCGGGACAGAGATTCGCCTAATTCACCCCTCCACTTT,CASSNRDRDSPNSPLHF
TRBJ2-7,.,.,TRBV3-1/TRBV3-2,TGTGCCAGCAGTCAACCAGGGTTATTCTACGAGCAGTACTTC,CASSQPGLFYEQYF
TRBJ2-2,once,.,TRBV7-2,TGTGCCAGTTTTGGCGCGAATGGCTGGGGGCAGGAGCTGTTTTTT,CASFGANGWGQELFF
TRBJ1-2,.,TRBD1,TRBV28,TGTGCCAGCAGCTCCCCCGACAGGGCCTCGCATGGCTACACCTTC,CASSSPDRASHGYTF
TRBJ2-7,.,.,TRBV4-1,TGCGCCAGCAGCCAAGAGACCCTCTCTTTGACGGGAATATACGAGCAGTACTTC,CASSQETLSLTGIYEQYF
TRBJ2-4,.,TRBD1,TRBV7-2,TGTGCCAGCAGCCCGCCGGGACAGGGCAAAAACATTCAGTACTTC,CASSPPGQGKNIQYF
TRBJ1-5,.,.,TRBV15,TGTGCCACCAGGCGGACAGACAGCTCGCAGCCCCAGCATTTT,CATRRTDSSQPQHF
TRBJ1-2,.,TRBD1,TRBV3-1/TRBV3-2,TGTGCCAGCAGCCGGTCGGACAGGGTAAACTATGGCTACACCTTC,CASSRSDRVNYGYTF
TRBJ1-2,.,.,TRBV27,TGTGCCAGCAGCCCCGGGGAGGGGTTAAGTGGCTACACCTTC,CASSPGEGLSGYTF
TRBJ1-1,.,.,TRBV11-2,TGTGCCAGCAGCCCGGGACATGTGGGAGGTGAAGCTTTCTTT,CASSPGHVGGEAFF
TRBJ1-6,.,TRBD1,TRBV9,TGTGCCAGCAGCGGAGGTCCCGGGACAGGGACTAATTCACCCCTCCACTTT,CASSGGPGTGTNSPLHF
TRBJ1-2,.,.,TRBV28,TGTGCCAGCAGTTTGTTCGGGGATTCCTATGGCTACACCTTC,CASSLFGDSYGYTF
TRBJ1-1,.,.,TRBV2,TGTGCCACCCACCCAACAGGGTTAGGAGACTACACTGAAGCTTTCTTT,CATHPTGLGDYTEAFF
TRBJ2-5,.,.,TRBV7-2,TGTGCCAGCAGCTTGGGGGGGCGAACCGCGGAGACCCAGTACTTC,CASSLGGRTAETQYF
TRBJ2-1,.,.,TRBV24-1,TGTGCCACCAGTGACAGGGGGGACTCCTACAATGAGCAGTTCTTC,CATSDRGDSYNEQFF
TRBJ2-1,few,TRBD1,TRBV4-2,TGTGCCAGCAGCCTCCGGACTGGGACAGGGGACCACAATGAGCAGTTCTTC,CASSLRTGTGDHNEQFF
TRBJ2-7,once,.,TRBV11-2,TGTGCCAGCAGCCTCTTTCATGGGTACGAGCAGTACTTC,CASSLFHGYEQYF
TRBJ1-1,.,.,TRBV6-5,TGTGCCAGCAGTTACAGGGGTAACACTGAAGCTTTCTTT,CASSYRGNTEAFF
TRBJ1-1,.,TRBD1,TRBV6-2/TRBV6-3,TGTGCCAGCAGTAAGTGGACAGGGGGGGACACTGAAGCTTTCTTT,CASSKWTGGDTEAFF
TRBJ1-6,.,TRBD1,TRBV25-1,TGTGCCAGCAGTGAATCGGTGACAGGGGGGAATTCACCCCTCCACTTT,CASSESVTGGNSPLHF
TRBJ2-1,.,.,TRBV7-8,TGTGCCAGCAGCTTAGGGATCCTAGCCCAAATACACAATGAGCAGTTCTTC,CASSLGILAQIHNEQFF
TRBJ2-3,.,TRBD1,TRBV28,TGTGCCAGCAGTTTTGGGCGACAGGGACCGTTAGTGGATACGCAGTATTTT,CASSFGRQGPLVDTQYF
TRBJ2-1,.,.,TRBV7-3,TGTGCCAGCAGCTTAAGCGGGAATGAGCAGTTCTTC,CASSLSGNEQFF
TRBJ2-2,.,.,TRBV5-5,TGTGCCAGCAGCGGCGGGGTGAACACCGGGGAGCTGTTTTTT,CASSGGVNTGELFF
TRBJ1-1,.,TRBD1,TRBV2,TGTGCCAGCAATCCAGGGGGCGCGACTGAAGCTTTCTTT,CASNPGGATEAFF
TRBJ2-3,.,TRBD2,TRBV29-1,TGCAGCTCCTACAGAGGACTAGCGATTGATACGCAGTATTTT,CSSYRGLAIDTQYF
TRBJ2-3,.,.,TRBV4-3,TGCGCCAGCAGCCAAGATTCCCCGCCTGACTGGGCCACGCAGTATTTT,CASSQDSPPDWATQYF
TRBJ2-7,.,.,TRBV5-1,TGCGCCAGCAGCTTGGCTCCCCAGAGGGAGCAGTACTTC,CASSLAPQREQYF
TRBJ1-1,.,.,TRBV6-2/TRBV6-3,TGTGCCAGCAGTTCGTGGGACGGATCCATGAACACTGAAGCTTTCTTT,CASSSWDGSMNTEAFF
TRBJ1-1,.,TRBD1,TRBV12-3/TRBV12-4,TGTGCCAGCAGTCGGACAGGGAACACTGAAGCTTTCTTT,CASSRTGNTEAFF